The T cell receptor (beta chain) described here comes from a study of T cell repertoires in ileal Crohn's disease. At the level of the study: At surgery, 30% to 40% of patients smoked, with median disease duration 7.9 years. About half of patients got postoperative therapy: around ten thiopurines, approximately 18 anti-TNF.

The CDR3 is made up of 15 amino acids. CDR1 MNHNY and CDR2 SVGAGI come from the germline V gene (reference sequence). V shed 0 bases, J shed 2 bases, and the junction held 2 bases outside the gene matches. The table came from immunoSEQ multiplex PCR; TCRdb's copy has only in-frame clones and leaves some out. The repertoire includes more than 25,000 clones, about 82% of them detected once, and under 20% sits in the top ten. This clone appeared a few times. Sequencing used ileal tissue. The chain recombines TRBV6-6 with TRBJ2-3; 7 bases fit TRBD2. The source is an adult with Crohn's disease. CDR3 protein: CASSYSTSSTDTQYF. The CDR3 DNA reads TGTGCCAGCAGTTACTCGACTAGCTCCACAGATACGCAGTATTTT.